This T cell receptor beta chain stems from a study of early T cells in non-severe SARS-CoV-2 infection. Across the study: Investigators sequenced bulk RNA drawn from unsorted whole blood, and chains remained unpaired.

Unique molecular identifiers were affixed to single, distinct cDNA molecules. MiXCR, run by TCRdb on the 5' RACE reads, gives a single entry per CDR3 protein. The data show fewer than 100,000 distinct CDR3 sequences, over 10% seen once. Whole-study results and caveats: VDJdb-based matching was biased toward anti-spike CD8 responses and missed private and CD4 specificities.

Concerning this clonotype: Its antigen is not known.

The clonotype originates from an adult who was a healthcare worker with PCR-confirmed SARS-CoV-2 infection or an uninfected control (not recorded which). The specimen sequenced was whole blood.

As DNA, the CDR3 is TGTGCCAGCAGCTCCCAGTTTGAGCAGTTCTTC. It codes for CASSSQFEQFF. V usage is TRBV7-9 and J usage is TRBJ2-1; no clear D gene. The length of the CDR3 is 11 residues. Trimming took off 4 bases at V and 9 bases at J, with 7 bases between the two ends. Germline V lookup: CDR1 SEHNR, CDR2 FQNEAQ (reference sequence). The full variable domain, completed using reference TRBV7-9 and TRBJ2-1, is DTGVSQNPRHKITKRGQNVTFRCDPISEHNRLYWYRQTLGQGPEFLTYFQNEAQLEKSRLLSDRFSAERPKGSFSTLEIQRTEQGDSAMYLCASSSQFEQFFGPGTRLTVL.